A selection of T cell receptor beta chains follows, all from one sample in a study of OX40 agonist ivuxolimab in advanced cancers. Assay used: immunoSEQ multiplex PCR; TCRdb lists only in-frame clones, some missing. Seen here are 77,000 or so clones, over 80% observed once, and the top ten hold 0.43%. Sample: CD4+ or CD8+ T cells sorted from blood, taken in a trial of the OX40 agonist ivuxolimab. These receptors originate from an adult with an advanced solid tumor such as melanoma, head and neck, liver or kidney cancer. Both conserved end residues are part of each CDR3.

>TRBV2|TRBJ2-1
CASSEYNEQFF
>TRBV28|TRBJ1-3
CASSVISGNTIYF
>TRBV18|TRBJ2-7
CASSPPGRGEYEQYF
>TRBV10-1|TRBJ1-1
CATNDNSGASEAFF
>TRBV6-6|TRBJ1-1
CASKMGREAFF
>TRBV19|TRBJ2-2
CASWGQRKTGELFF
>TRBV6-1|TRBJ2-7
CASSGVNSYEQYF
>TRBV11-2|TRBJ1-1
CASSLVESGGEAFF
>TRBV5-4|TRBJ2-7
CASSFHGRYYEQYF
>TRBV5-5|TRBJ1-5
CASSLGTGSGQPQHF
>TRBV28|TRBJ2-5
CASSFLGQVEETQYF
>TRBV29-1|TRBJ2-3
CSVTGTGYWDTQYF
>TRBV7-2|TRBJ2-7
CASSPSPGQGPLRYF
>TRBV28|TRBJ2-7
CASLPRDRSSYEQYF
>TRBV5-1|TRBJ2-1
CASSLEGTSAHEQFF
>TRBV18|TRBJ1-3
CASSPAGNTIYF
>TRBV2|TRBJ2-1
CASSEDRGGYNEQFF
>TRBV27|TRBJ1-1
CASSSGLSGAEAFF
>TRBV7-8|TRBJ1-2
CASSLEKTGIYGYTF
>TRBV19|TRBJ1-5
CASKGGWGNQPQHF
>TRBV11-2|TRBJ1-3
CASSLGINSGNTIYF
>TRBV28|TRBJ1-2
CASSWAGGGYTF
>TRBV11-1|TRBJ2-3
CASSLVGGSTDTQYF
>TRBV6-5|TRBJ1-1
CASSYGTANTEAFF
>TRBV19|TRBJ2-7
CASSTRAYEQYF
>TRBV11-3|TRBJ2-1
CASSTSRVDEQFF
>TRBV18|TRBJ2-5
CASSPLGGSQETQYF
>TRBV2|TRBJ2-1
CASSGTSSPNEQFF
>TRBV18|TRBJ1-1
CASSPISGQAENTEAFF
>TRBV23-1|TRBJ1-6
CASTHPGGKVHNSPLHF
>TRBV28|TRBJ2-1
CASSLVSGEQFF
>TRBV10-3|TRBJ2-3
CAISLLRESITDTQYF
>TRBV5-1|TRBJ1-1
CASSFETNTEAFF
>TRBV10-3|TRBJ2-1
CAISEAAGSNEQFF
>TRBV7-9|TRBJ1-2
CASGDSKTAGYTF
>TRBV30|TRBJ2-1
CAWSLGLAGDEQFF
>TRBV7-2|TRBJ1-2
CASRPGGATNYGYTF
>TRBV7-7|TRBJ2-3
CASSTGQGFTDTQYF
>TRBV5-1|TRBJ2-7
CASSRNNPDYEQYF
>TRBV5-5|TRBJ2-3
CASSTNTGGVGTDTQYF
>TRBV2|TRBJ2-5
CASRRAGGPEETQYF
>TRBV4-1|TRBJ1-6
CASSLQGDSPLHF
>TRBV4-2|TRBJ2-7
CASSRAVAYEQYF
>TRBV9|TRBJ1-4
CASSVTLGVNEKLFF
>TRBV30|TRBJ2-5
CAWSGQGETQYF
>TRBV28|TRBJ2-1
CASLIGRGQYNEQFF
>TRBV10-3|TRBJ1-5
CAISGARNQPQHF
>TRBV9|TRBJ2-1
CASSVDGGTSGSWQFF
>TRBV5-8|TRBJ2-1
CASSPSYNEQFF
>TRBV7-9|TRBJ2-2
CAYTSGRRELFF
>TRBV28|TRBJ2-7
CASSFLSEQYF
>TRBV6-1|TRBJ2-7
CASSPGGHYEQYF
>TRBV7-4|TRBJ2-2
CASSLAGTLEDRGGELFF
>TRBV28|TRBJ1-1
CASSNPGLSQFEAFF
>TRBV19|TRBJ2-5
CASSTADGRETQYF